The source of this TCR beta chain is a study of T cell repertoires in aging, cancer and after chemotherapy. Study-wide background: Roughly 9.1 million TCR reads were in the whole dataset. General study points: Compared with age-matched healthy donors, untreated hematological or solid cancer patients showed higher blood TCR clonality.

Rearranged V-D-J TRB sequences were amplified with a mixed TRB-A/B primer pool. TCRdb re-analysed the multiplex PCR reads in MiXCR, keeping a single row per CDR3 protein. This sample has around 9,600 distinct CDR3 sequences, with around 40% found just once. The CDR3 is 15 residues long. Trimming shortened V by 2 bases and J by 2 bases, and 10 bases separated the two germline ends. From germline, CDR1 is MNHEY and CDR2 SVGEGT. Points on this clonotype: The target antigen is unknown.

The template was genomic DNA from peripheral blood, not RNA. The sequencing input was blood. This clonotype was obtained from a human donor in good health. The chain joins TRBV6-2 or TRBV6-3 to TRBJ1-5; D is unclear. The CDR3 here is CASSYGVVGNQPQHF. The CDR3 DNA reads TGTGCCAGCAGTTACGGGGTCGTTGGCAATCAGCCCCAGCATTTT.